This T cell receptor beta chain emerged from a study of T cell responses to AZD1222 COVID-19 vaccine. The germline V and J ends were trimmed by 0 bases and 12 bases, with 14 bases remaining between them. The V gene's germline CDR1 is MNHNS and CDR2 SASEGT. The CDR3 totals 14 residues. The repertoire was sequenced with immunoSEQ multiplex PCR; TCRdb's copy has only in-frame clones and lacks some. The repertoire consists of about 28,000 clones, with 89% occurring once and the leading ten covering around 1.4%. Findings and limits, study-wide: Among vaccine-associated CD4 TCRs, coverage spanned spike, with dominance at 160-218 and 743-854.

Comments on this clone: Its antigen is unknown.

This TCR derives from an adult in good health. This chain links TRBV6-1 with TRBJ1-4; TRBD1 might be the D (5 bases). Specimen: peripheral blood, collected on day 0 of AZD1222 vaccination. The CDR3: CASSEARRRGELFF. As DNA, the CDR3 is TGTGCCAGCAGTGAAGCAAGACGGCGAGGGGAACTGTTTTTT.